The 25 T cell receptor beta chains reported below all come from one sample, sequenced in a study of cytomegalovirus exposure and HLA in healthy donors. The PCR contained 60 Vbeta and 13 Jbeta primers. TCRdb keeps only in-frame clones here, not all; method: immunoSEQ multiplex PCR. The sample holds around 120,000 clones, roughly four fifths seen once. The sample taken for sequencing was PBMCs. All receptors come from a woman aged 40 to 50 in good health and CMV-seropositive.

This clone was observed a single time. The chain recombines TRBV12-5 with TRBJ2-1, with D possibly TRBD2 on 5 matching bases. There are 13 residues in the CDR3. V lost 2 bases and J lost 9, with 11 bases in between. In germline, CDR1 is LGHNT, CDR2 FRNRAP. CDR3 nucleotides: TGTGCTAGTGGTTTGCCGGCTAGCACTGAGCAGTTCTTC. Its protein is CASGLPASTEQFF.

The chain links TRBV9 to TRBJ2-3; a possible D gene is TRBD2 (7 bases). The germline V and J ends were trimmed by 0 bases and 0 bases, with 14 bases remaining between them. CDR1 is SGDLS and CDR2 is YYNGEE in the germline V gene. The CDR3 length is 17 residues. CDR3 sequence: CASSVAGGSTSTDTQYF. The CDR3 bases are TGTGCCAGCAGCGTAGCGGGGGGCTCGACTAGCACAGATACGCAGTATTTT. Variable domain in full (rest from reference TRBV9 and TRBJ2-3): DSGVTQTPKHLITATGQRVTLRCSPRSGDLSVYWYQQSLDQGLQFLIQYYNGEERAKGNILERFSAQQFPDLHSELNLSSLELGDSALYFCASSVAGGSTSTDTQYFGPGTRLTVL.

The CDR3, as DNA: TGTGCCAGCAGTTCTTTGGCTAGCCGTATCGAGCAGTACTTC. Translating gives CASSSLASRIEQYF. The rearrangement joins TRBV27 to TRBJ2-7; D perhaps matches TRBD2 (5 bases). V was cut by 4 bases and J by 6 bases, with 16 bases left in between. The germline V gene encodes CDR1 MNHEY and CDR2 SMNVEV (reference sequence). This CDR3 is built from 14 residues.

The rearrangement uses TRBV19 and TRBJ1-5; 8 nucleotides line up with TRBD1. Germline assignment: CDR1 LNHDA and CDR2 SQIVND (reference sequence). J gave up 3 bases and V 4 bases, and 8 bases lay outside the gene matches. The CDR3 is made up of 16 amino acids. CDR3 loop: CASSNKGQELNQPQHF. In nucleotides, the CDR3 is TGTGCCAGTAGTAATAAGGGACAGGAGCTCAATCAGCCCCAGCATTTT.

The rearrangement links TRBV9 to TRBJ2-1; weak D call: TRBD2 (6 bases). This CDR3 has 17 amino acids. Germline CDR1 is SGDLS and CDR2 is YYNGEE. Trimming took 3 bases from V and 9 from J, leaving 25 bases between them. CDR3 residues: CASSDTVGSGSSGEQFF. CDR3 sequence (DNA): TGTGCCAGCAGCGACACGGTAGGTAGCGGCTCTTCAGGTGAGCAGTTCTTC.

V and J are TRBV27 and TRBJ1-1; 10 bases align to TRBD1. CDR3 length equals 18 residues. The V gene end was trimmed by 5 bases and the J gene end by 0 bases; junction bases not matched to a gene: 12. Germline values: CDR1 MNHEY, CDR2 SMNVEV (reference sequence). The CDR3 sequence is CASSTDGTGVGVNTEAFF. In DNA, the CDR3 is TGTGCCAGCAGTACCGATGGGACAGGGGTGGGGGTGAACACTGAAGCTTTCTTT.

This chain connects TRBV4-1 to TRBJ1-5, with D maybe TRBD1 (6 bases). V lost 1 base to trimming and J lost 7 bases, with 14 bases between them. CDR1 is MGHRA, CDR2 YSYEKL, per germline. This CDR3 spans 15 amino acids. CDR3 sequence reads: CASSQGVQGAQPQHF. The CDR3, as DNA: TGCGCCAGCAGCCAAGGCGTACAGGGAGCCCAGCCCCAGCATTTT.

This clone was recorded only once. The J gene is TRBJ2-3, the V gene TRBV9; unclear D gene. The V gene lost 1 base and the J gene lost 8 bases, with 11 bases spanning the gap. This CDR3 comprises 13 residues. Germline-derived CDR1 and CDR2 are SGDLS and YYNGEE. The CDR3 DNA reads as TGTGCCAGCAGCGTATTCGAGGCTGGTACGCAGTATTTT. It codes for CASSVFEAGTQYF.

V usage is TRBV7-2 and J usage is TRBJ2-1; 8 bases match TRBD2. Losses at the gene ends were 5 bases for V and 9 bases for J; bases not matched to a gene: 9. CDR1 is SGHTA, CDR2 FQGNSA, per germline. CDR3 length equals 14 residues. Here the CDR3 DNA reads TGTGCCAGCAGCCTCCCCGGGACTAGGGGTGAGCAGTTCTTC. It specifies CASSLPGTRGEQFF.

This clone was seen once. The genes are TRBV7-6 and TRBJ1-5; 8 bases line up with TRBD1. V lost 1 base and J lost 9; bases outside the gene matches: 2. The germline V gene encodes CDR1 SGHVS and CDR2 FNYEAQ. The CDR3 runs 13 residues. In DNA, the CDR3 is TGTGCCAGCAGCTTAGATGACAGGGGGCCCCAGCATTTT. The encoded protein is CASSLDDRGPQHF.

The CDR3 DNA reads as TGTGCCAGCAGCTTGCGGCTAGCGGGGGTAGGCACCGGGGAGCTGTTTTTT. It yields the protein CASSLRLAGVGTGELFF. This chain uses TRBV7-4 with TRBJ2-2; 10 bases agree with TRBD2. Trimming cost V 3 bases and J 4 bases; bases outside gene matches: 8. The CDR3 is made up of 17 amino acids. Germline V lookup: CDR1 SGHVT, CDR2 SQSDAQ.

The chain recombines TRBV18 with TRBJ2-5; 10 bases match TRBD2. Germline V gives CDR1 KGHSH, CDR2 LQKENI. Trimming took 3 bases from V and 4 from J; bases not matched to a gene: 8. The CDR3 runs 16 residues. The CDR3 spells CASSPQRGGGRETQYF. CDR3 nucleotide sequence: TGTGCCAGCTCACCCCAGCGGGGGGGCGGTCGAGAGACCCAGTACTTC.

This clone was seen a handful of times. The sample carries other DNA sequences with the same CDR3. This sequence joins TRBV18 and TRBJ1-1; a possible D gene is TRBD1 (6 bases). The CDR3 spans 15 residues. V lost 1 base to trimming and J lost 0 bases, with 9 bases between them. CDR1 is KGHSH, CDR2 LQKENI, per germline. The CDR3 sequence: CASSPRRDMNTEAFF. The CDR3 nucleotides are TGTGCCAGCTCACCACGCAGGGACATGAACACTGAAGCTTTCTTT.

This chain joins TRBV27 and TRBJ1-1, with 7 bases identical to TRBD1. The CDR3 has 14 amino acids. Per the germline V gene, CDR1 is MNHEY and CDR2 is SMNVEV (reference sequence). Losses at the gene ends were 6 bases for V and 4 bases for J; bases not matched to a gene: 8. The CDR3: CASSPLRDSTEAFF. CDR3 nucleotide sequence: TGTGCCAGCAGCCCCCTAAGGGACAGCACTGAAGCTTTCTTT.

CDR3 nucleotide sequence: TGTGCCAGCAGTCGGACAGGGGAGGTCACTGAAGCTTTCTTT. Protein: CASSRTGEVTEAFF. V is TRBV6-4 and J is TRBJ1-1, with 9 bases matching TRBD1. Looked up from germline, CDR1 is MRHNA and CDR2 is SNTAGT. CDR3 size: 14 residues. The ends lost 5 bases at V and 4 bases at J; junction bases unmatched: 5.

CDR3 sequence reads: CASSGSSYGYTF. The CDR3 DNA is TGTGCCAGCTCGGGTAGTAGCTATGGCTACACCTTC. The chain uses TRBV2 and TRBJ1-2; no reliable D call. Germline CDR1 and CDR2: SNHLY and FYNNEI. V lost 8 bases and J lost 4, with 11 bases in between. The CDR3 extends over 12 amino acids. The whole variable domain, filled in from reference TRBV2 and TRBJ1-2, reads EPEVTQTPSHQVTQMGQEVILRCVPISNHLYFYWYRQILGQKVEFLVSFYNNEISEKSEIFDDQFSVERPDGSNFTLKIRSTKLEDSAMYFCASSGSSYGYTFGSGTRLTVV.

The chain recombines TRBV5-1 with TRBJ2-2, with D perhaps TRBD1 (7 bases). CDR1 SGHRS and CDR2 YFSETQ come from the germline V gene. The V end was cut by 5 bases, the J end by 2 bases, with 13 bases between. The CDR3 runs 15 residues. CDR3 bases: TGCGCCAGCAGGGCGGGACAGAGTAACACCGGGGAGCTGTTTTTT. It yields the protein CASRAGQSNTGELFF.

The chain uses TRBV5-4 and TRBJ2-3; TRBD1 aligns across 7 bases. Germline V gives CDR1 SGHNT, CDR2 YYREEE (reference sequence). This CDR3 contains 14 residues. The V and J ends lost 4 bases and 3 bases, in that order; junction bases with no gene match: 5. The CDR3, as DNA: TGTGCCAGCAGCAACAGGGGTTTAACAGATACGCAGTATTTT. Its translation: CASSNRGLTDTQYF. The whole variable domain, remainder taken from reference TRBV5-4 and TRBJ2-3, is ETGVTQSPTHLIKTRGQQVTLRCSSQSGHNTVSWYQQALGQGPQFIFQYYREEENGRGNFPPRFSGLQFPNYSSELNVNALELDDSALYLCASSNRGLTDTQYFGPGTRLTVL.

This sequence joins TRBV9 and TRBJ1-2; maybe TRBD1 (6 bases). The CDR3 has 16 residues. Germline CDR1 and CDR2: SGDLS and YYNGEE. V lost 0 bases to trimming and J lost 0 bases, with 12 bases between them. For the CDR3, the DNA is TGTGCCAGCAGCGTAGATTGGGGGCAGACTAACTATGGCTACACCTTC. Amino acid sequence: CASSVDWGQTNYGYTF.

This chain's CDR3 is CASSYGTSEQFF. The DNA of the CDR3 is TGTGCCAGTAGTTACGGGACTTCTGAGCAGTTCTTC. V and J are TRBV19 and TRBJ2-1, with D possibly TRBD2 on 6 matching bases. This CDR3 is built from 12 residues. The germline V and J ends were trimmed by 5 bases and 9 bases, with 11 bases remaining between them. The germline gives CDR1 LNHDA, CDR2 SQIVND (reference sequence).

This sequence joins TRBV6-4 and TRBJ2-1; 7 bases are shared with TRBD1. This CDR3 is 15 amino acids long. Germline assignment: CDR1 MRHNA and CDR2 SNTAGT. The ends lost 0 bases at V and 5 bases at J; junction bases unmatched: 4. The CDR3 nucleotides read TGTGCCAGCAGTGACTCAGCAGGGGGAAACAATGAGCAGTTCTTC. It encodes CASSDSAGGNNEQFF.

This rearrangement joins TRBV10-3 to TRBJ2-7; D call uncertain. Germline-derived CDR1 and CDR2 are ENHRY and SYGVKD. The CDR3 consists of 12 residues. Trimming left V 9 bases short and J 7 bases short, with 16 bases between. CDR3 loop: CAIGDLNREQYV. The CDR3, as DNA: TGTGCCATTGGAGACCTAAATAGGGAGCAGTACGTC.

V is TRBV18 and J is TRBJ1-1; 10 nucleotides align to TRBD1. J lost 5 bases, V lost 3 bases, and 3 bases had no gene match. The CDR3 is 14 amino acids. The germline gives CDR1 KGHSH, CDR2 LQKENI. CDR3 loop: CASSPDRGGTEAFF. CDR3 DNA sequence: TGTGCCAGCTCACCGGACAGGGGGGGGACTGAAGCTTTCTTT.

V gene TRBV10-3 combines with J gene TRBJ1-2, with TRBD1 identical over 8 bases. The CDR3 sequence is 14 residues long. Germline lookup yields CDR1 ENHRY and CDR2 SYGVKD. J was trimmed by 4 bases and V by 7 bases; bases with no gene match: 8. The CDR3 sequence is CAITPGGDRYGYTF. The DNA for the CDR3 is TGTGCCATCACCCCAGGGGGCGACCGCTATGGCTACACCTTC.

In its sample, this clone was seen a few times. V gene TRBV5-1 combines with J gene TRBJ2-3; D unclear. CDR3 length equals 15 residues. The V gene's germline CDR1 is SGHRS and CDR2 YFSETQ. V lost 3 bases and J 5 bases, leaving 16 bases between the germline ends. The CDR3 sequence: CASSSMSGPLDTQYF. CDR3 DNA: TGCGCCAGCAGCTCCATGTCCGGTCCTCTAGATACGCAGTATTTT.